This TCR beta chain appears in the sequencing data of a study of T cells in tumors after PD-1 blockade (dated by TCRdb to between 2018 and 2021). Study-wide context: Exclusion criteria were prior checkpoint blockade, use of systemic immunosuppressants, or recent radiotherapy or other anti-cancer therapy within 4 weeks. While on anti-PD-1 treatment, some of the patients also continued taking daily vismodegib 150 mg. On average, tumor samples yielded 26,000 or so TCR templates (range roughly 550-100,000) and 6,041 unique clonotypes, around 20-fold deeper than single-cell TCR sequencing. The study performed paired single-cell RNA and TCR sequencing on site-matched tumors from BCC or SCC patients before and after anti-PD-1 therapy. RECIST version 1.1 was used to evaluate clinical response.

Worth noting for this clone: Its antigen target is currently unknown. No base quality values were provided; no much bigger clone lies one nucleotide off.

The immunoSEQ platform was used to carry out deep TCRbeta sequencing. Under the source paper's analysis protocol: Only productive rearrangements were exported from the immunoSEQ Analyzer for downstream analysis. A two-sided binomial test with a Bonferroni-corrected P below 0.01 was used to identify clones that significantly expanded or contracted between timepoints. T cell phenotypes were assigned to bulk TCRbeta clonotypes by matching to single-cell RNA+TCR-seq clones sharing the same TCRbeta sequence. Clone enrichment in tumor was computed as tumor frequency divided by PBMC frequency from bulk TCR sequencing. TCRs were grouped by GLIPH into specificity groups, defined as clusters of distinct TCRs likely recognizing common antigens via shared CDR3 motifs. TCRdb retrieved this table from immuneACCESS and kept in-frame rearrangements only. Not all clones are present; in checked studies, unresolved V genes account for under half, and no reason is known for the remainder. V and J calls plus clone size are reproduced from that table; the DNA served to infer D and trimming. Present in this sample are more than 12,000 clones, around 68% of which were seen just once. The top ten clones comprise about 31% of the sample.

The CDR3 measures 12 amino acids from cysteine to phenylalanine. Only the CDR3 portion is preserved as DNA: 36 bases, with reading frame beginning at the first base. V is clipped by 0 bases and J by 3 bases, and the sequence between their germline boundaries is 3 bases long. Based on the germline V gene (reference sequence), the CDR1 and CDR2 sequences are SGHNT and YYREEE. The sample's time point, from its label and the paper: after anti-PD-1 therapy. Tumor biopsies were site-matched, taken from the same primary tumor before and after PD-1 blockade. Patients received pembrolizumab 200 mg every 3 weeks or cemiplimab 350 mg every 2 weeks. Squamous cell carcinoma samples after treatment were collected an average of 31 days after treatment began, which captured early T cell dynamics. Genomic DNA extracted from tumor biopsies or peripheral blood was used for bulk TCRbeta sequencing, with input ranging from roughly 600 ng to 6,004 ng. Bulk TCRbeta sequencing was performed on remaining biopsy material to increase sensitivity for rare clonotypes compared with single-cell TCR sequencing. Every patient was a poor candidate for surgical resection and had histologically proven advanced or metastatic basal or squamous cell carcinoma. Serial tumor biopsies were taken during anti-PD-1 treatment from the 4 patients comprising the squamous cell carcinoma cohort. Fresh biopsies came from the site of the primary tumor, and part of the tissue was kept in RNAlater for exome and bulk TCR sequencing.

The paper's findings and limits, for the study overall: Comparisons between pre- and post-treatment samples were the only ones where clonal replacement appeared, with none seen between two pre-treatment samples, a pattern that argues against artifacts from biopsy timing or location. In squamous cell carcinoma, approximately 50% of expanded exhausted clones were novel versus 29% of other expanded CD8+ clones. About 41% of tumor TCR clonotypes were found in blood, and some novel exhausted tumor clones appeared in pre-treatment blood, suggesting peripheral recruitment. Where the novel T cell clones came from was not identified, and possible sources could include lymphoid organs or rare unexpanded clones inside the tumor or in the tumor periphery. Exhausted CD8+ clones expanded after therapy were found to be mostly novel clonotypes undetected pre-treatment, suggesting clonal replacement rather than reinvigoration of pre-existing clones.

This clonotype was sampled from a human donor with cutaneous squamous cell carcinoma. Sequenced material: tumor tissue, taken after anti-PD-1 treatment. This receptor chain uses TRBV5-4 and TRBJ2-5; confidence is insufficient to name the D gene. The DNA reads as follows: TGTGCCAGCAGCTTGGCCGAAGAGACCCAGTACTTC. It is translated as CASSLAEETQYF.